This T cell receptor beta chain was sequenced in a study of T cell clonotyping in hematopoietic cell transplantation. Assay used: immunoSEQ multiplex PCR; TCRdb lists only in-frame clones, some missing. The sample holds about 15,000 clones; less than 80% are singletons and the top ten take roughly a tenth. Trimming removed 4 bases at V and 0 bases at J, with 13 bases between. The CDR3 extends over 15 amino acids. In germline, CDR1 is SGHNT, CDR2 YYREEE (reference sequence). The V call is TRBV5-4, the J call TRBJ1-2; D unresolved. This clonotype was obtained from a woman aged 60-75 years in good health. Some clones in this sample may be carry-over from other donors' samples. The sample comprised peripheral blood mononuclear cells. CDR3 in amino acids: CASSGAEYTNYGYTF. The CDR3 nucleotides are TGTGCCAGCAGCGGAGCCGAATATACTAACTATGGCTACACCTTC.